In its sample, the clone carrying this TCR beta chain was seen many times. The antigen is undetermined. The data were produced by immunoSEQ multiplex PCR, yet TCRdb's version contains in-frame clones alone and is incomplete. Found here are more than 35,000 clones, no singletons; the ten largest cover approximately 0.68%. These data originate in a study of T cell clonality in common variable immunodeficiency. Study results and limitations: Compared with controls, CVID subjects had fewer shared TCRbeta clones. Repertoire-complication correlations in CVID were limited by patient heterogeneity.

Most patients and controls had Caucasian heritage. The receptor was derived from a person aged 18 to 75 in good health. Material for sequencing was peripheral blood mononuclear cells.

Here the CDR3 reads CASSFPGTRGNEQFF. CDR3 DNA (partial): TGTGCCAGCAGCTTTCCCGGGACTAGGGGCAATGAG. The chain recombines TRBV5-6 with TRBJ2-1; 8 positions agree with TRBD2. The CDR3 end lies 3 residues beyond the end of the read and is filled in from the germline J gene. V was clipped by 2 bases and J by 6 bases; unmatched bases: 7. Germline assignment: CDR1 SGHDT and CDR2 YYEEEE. The CDR3 length is 15 residues.